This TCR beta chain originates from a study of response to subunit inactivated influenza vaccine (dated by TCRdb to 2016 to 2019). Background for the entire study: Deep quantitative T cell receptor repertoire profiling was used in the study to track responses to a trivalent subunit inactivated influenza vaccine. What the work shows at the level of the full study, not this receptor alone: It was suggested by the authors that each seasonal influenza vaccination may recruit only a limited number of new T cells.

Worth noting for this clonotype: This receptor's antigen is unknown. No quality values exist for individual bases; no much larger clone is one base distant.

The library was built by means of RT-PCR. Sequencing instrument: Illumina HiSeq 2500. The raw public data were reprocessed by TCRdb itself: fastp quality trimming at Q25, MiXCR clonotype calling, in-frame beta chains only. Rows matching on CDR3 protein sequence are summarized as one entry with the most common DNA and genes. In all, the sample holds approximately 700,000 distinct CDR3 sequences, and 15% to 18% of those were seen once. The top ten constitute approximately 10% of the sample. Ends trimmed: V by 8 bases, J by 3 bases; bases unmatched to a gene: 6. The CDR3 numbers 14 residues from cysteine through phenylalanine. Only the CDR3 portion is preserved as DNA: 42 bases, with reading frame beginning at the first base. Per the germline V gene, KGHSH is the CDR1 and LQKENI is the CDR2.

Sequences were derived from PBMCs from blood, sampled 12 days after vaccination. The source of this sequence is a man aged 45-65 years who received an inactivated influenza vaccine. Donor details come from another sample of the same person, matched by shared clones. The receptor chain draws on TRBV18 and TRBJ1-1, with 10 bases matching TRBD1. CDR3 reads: CASALGQGDTEAFF. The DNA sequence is TGTGCCAGCGCGTTAGGACAGGGGGACACTGAAGCTTTCTTT.